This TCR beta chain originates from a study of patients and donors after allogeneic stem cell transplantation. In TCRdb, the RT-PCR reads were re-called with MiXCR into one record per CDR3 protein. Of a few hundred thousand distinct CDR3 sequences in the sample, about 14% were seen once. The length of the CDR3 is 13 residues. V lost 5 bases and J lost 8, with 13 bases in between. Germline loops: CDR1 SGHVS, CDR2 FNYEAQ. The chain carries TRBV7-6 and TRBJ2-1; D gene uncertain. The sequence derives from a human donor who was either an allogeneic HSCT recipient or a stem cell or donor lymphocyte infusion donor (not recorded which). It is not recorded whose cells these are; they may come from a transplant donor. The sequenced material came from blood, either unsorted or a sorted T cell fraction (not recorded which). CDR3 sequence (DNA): TGTGCCAGCAGCCCTGCTTCATTACATGAGCAGTTCTTC. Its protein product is CASSPASLHEQFF.